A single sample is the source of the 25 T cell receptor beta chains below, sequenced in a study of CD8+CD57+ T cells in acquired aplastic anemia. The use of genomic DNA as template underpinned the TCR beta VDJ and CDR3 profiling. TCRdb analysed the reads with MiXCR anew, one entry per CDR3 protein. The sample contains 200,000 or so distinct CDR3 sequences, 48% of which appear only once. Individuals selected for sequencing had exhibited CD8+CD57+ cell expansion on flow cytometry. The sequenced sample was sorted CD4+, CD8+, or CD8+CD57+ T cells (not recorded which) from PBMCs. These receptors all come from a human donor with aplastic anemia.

CDR3 nucleotide sequence: TGTGCCAGCAGCCTAGGGACAGGGTTTAAGTCCTACGAGCAGTACTTC. It translates to CASSLGTGFKSYEQYF. This rearrangement joins TRBV11-3 to TRBJ2-7; 9 bases are a match to TRBD1. The V segment lost 5 bases and the J segment 1 base; nucleotides outside the gene matches: 9. Germline loops: CDR1 SGHNT, CDR2 YENEEA. The CDR3 spans 16 residues.

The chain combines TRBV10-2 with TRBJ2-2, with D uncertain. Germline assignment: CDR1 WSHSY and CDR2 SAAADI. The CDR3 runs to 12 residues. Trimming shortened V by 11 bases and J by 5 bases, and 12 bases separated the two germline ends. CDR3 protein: CAFGIGTGELFF. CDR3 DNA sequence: TGCGCCTTTGGGATTGGGACCGGGGAGCTGTTTTTT.

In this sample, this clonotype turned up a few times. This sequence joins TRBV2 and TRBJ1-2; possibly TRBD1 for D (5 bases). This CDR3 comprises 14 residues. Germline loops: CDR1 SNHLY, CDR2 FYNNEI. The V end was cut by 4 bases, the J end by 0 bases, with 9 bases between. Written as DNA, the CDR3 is TGTGCCAGCAGTGTGGGGGGTTCTAACTATGGCTACACCTTC. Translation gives CASSVGGSNYGYTF.

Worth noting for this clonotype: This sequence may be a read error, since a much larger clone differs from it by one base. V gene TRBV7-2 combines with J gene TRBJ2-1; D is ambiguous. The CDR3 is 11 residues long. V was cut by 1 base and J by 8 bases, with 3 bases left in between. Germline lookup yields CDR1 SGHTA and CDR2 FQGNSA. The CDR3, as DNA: TGTGCCAGCAGCTTAGTAGATGAGCAGTTCTTC. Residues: CASSLVDEQFF.

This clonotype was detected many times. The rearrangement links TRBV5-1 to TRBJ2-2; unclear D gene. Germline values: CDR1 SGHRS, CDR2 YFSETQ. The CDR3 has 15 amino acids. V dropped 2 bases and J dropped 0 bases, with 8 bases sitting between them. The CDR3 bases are TGCGCCAGCAGCTTCATCAACCCGAACACCGGGGAGCTGTTTTTT. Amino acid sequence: CASSFINPNTGELFF.

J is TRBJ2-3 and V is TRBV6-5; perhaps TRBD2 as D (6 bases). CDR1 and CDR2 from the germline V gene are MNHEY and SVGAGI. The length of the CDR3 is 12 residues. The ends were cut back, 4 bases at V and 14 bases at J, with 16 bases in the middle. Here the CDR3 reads CASSSGTPVAYF. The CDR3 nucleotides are TGTGCCAGCAGTTCCGGGACTCCAGTCGCGTATTTT.

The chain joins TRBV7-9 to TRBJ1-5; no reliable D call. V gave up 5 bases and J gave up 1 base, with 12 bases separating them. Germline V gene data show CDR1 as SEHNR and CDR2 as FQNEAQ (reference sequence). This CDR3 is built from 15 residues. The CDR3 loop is CASSPTRWSNQPQHF. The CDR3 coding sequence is TGTGCCAGCAGCCCAACCAGATGGAGCAATCAGCCCCAGCATTTT.

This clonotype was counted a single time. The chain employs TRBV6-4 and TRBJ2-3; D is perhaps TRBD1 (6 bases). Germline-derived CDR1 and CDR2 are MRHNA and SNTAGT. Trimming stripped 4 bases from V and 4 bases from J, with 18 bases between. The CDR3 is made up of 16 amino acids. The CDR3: CASSVLAGEAADTQYF. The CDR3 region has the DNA TGTGCCAGCAGTGTCTTGGCAGGGGAAGCAGCAGATACGCAGTATTTT.

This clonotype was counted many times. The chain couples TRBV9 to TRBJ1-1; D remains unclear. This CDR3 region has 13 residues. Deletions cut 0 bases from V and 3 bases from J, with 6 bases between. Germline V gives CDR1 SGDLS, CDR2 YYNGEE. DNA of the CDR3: TGTGCCAGCAGCGTAGTTGGAGACACTGAAGCTTTCTTT. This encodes CASSVVGDTEAFF.

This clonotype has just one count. DNA of the CDR3: TGTGCCAGCAGAACAGGGTCAGGTGGAGCTTTCTTT. As protein: CASRTGSGGAFF. This chain uses TRBV25-1 with TRBJ1-1; the D gene is possibly TRBD1 (6 bases). With 6 bases removed from V and 10 bases from J, the gap between germline ends came to 15 bases. Germline CDR1 reads MGHDK; CDR2 reads SYGVNS. This CDR3 has 12 residues.

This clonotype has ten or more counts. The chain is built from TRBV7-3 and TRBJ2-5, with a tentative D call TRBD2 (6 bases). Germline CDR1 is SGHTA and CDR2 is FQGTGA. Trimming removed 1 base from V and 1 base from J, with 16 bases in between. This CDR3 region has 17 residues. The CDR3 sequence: CASSLNVGGLTQETQYF. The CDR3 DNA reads TGTGCCAGCAGCTTAAACGTCGGAGGGCTTACCCAAGAGACCCAGTACTTC.

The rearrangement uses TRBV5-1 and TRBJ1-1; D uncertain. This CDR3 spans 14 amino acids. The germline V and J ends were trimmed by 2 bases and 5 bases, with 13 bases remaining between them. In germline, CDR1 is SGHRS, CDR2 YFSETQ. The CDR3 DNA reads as TGCGCCAGCAGCTTACAGCCCTTGGGGACTGAAGCTTTCTTT. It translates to CASSLQPLGTEAFF.

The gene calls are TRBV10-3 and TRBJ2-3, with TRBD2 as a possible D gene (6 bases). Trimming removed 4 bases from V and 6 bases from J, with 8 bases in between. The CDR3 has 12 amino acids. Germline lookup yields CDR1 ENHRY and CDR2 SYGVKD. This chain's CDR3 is CAISGLVDTQYF. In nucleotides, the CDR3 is TGTGCCATCAGTGGACTAGTGGATACGCAGTATTTT.

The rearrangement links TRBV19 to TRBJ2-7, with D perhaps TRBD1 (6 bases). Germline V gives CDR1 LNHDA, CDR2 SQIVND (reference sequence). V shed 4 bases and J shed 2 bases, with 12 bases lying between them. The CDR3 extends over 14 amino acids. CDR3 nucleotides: TGTGCCAGTAGTACGGACAGTGCGACCTACGAGCAGTACTTC. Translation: CASSTDSATYEQYF.

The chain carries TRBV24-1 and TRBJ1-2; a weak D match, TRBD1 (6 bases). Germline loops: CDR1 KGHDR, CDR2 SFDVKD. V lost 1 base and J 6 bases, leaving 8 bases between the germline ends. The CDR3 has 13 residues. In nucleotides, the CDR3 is TGTGCCACCAGTGATTTACAGGGTGATGGCTACACCTTC. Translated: CATSDLQGDGYTF.

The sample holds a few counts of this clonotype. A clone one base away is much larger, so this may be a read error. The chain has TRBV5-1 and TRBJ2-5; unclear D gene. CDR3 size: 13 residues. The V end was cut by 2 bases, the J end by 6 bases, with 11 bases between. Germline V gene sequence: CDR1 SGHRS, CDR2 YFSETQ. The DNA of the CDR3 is TGCGCCAGCAGCTTACCGTCACAACAGACCCAGTACTTC. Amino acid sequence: CASSLPSQQTQYF.

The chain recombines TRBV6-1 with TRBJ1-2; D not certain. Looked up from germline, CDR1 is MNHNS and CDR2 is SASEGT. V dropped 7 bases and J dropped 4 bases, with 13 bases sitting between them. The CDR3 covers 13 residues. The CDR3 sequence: CASKGGGLYGYTF. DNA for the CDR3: TGTGCCAGCAAGGGTGGAGGACTCTATGGCTACACCTTC.

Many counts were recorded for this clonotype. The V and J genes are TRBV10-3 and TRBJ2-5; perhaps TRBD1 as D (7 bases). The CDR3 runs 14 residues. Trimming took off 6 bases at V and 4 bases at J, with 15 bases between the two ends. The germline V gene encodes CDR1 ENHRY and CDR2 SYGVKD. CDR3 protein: CAIRGVQGGETQYF. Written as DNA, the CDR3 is TGTGCCATCAGAGGGGTCCAGGGGGGAGAGACCCAGTACTTC.

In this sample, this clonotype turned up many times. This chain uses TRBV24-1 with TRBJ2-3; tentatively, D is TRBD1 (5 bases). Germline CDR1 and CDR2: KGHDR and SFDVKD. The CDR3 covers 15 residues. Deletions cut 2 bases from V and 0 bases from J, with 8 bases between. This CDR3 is CATSDSGWSTDTQYF. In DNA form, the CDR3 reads TGTGCCACCAGTGATTCAGGGTGGAGCACAGATACGCAGTATTTT.

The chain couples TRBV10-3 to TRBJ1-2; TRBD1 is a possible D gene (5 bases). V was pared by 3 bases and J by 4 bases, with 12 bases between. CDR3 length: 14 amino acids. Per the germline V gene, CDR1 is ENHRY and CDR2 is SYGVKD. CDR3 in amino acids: CAISENPTVYGYTF. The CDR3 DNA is TGTGCCATCAGTGAAAACCCGACAGTCTATGGCTACACCTTC.

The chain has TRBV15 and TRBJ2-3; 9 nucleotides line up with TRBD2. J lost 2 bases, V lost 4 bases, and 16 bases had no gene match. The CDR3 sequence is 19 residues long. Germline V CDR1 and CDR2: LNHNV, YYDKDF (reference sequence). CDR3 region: CATSKGRGRAKYTTDTQYF. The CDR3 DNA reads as TGTGCCACCAGCAAAGGGCGCGGGAGGGCCAAGTACACCACAGATACGCAGTATTTT.

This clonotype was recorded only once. Here the CDR3 reads CASSPSASNQPQHF. The CDR3 DNA reads TGTGCCAGCTCACCGTCAGCGAGCAATCAGCCCCAGCATTTT. The chain employs TRBV18 and TRBJ1-5; D ambiguous. The CDR3 extends over 14 amino acids. V was clipped by 3 bases and J by 1 base, with 7 bases between them. Germline V lookup: CDR1 KGHSH, CDR2 LQKENI.

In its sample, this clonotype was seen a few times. The CDR3 coding sequence is TGTGCCACCAGTGATGCCGGACAGGCAAGGGGGCCCCAGTACTTC. Translating gives CATSDAGQARGPQYF. The V and J genes are TRBV24-1 and TRBJ2-5; 7 positions match TRBD1. The V and J ends lost 3 bases and 9 bases, in that order; junction bases with no gene match: 12. The CDR3 has 15 residues. The germline gives CDR1 KGHDR, CDR2 SFDVKD.

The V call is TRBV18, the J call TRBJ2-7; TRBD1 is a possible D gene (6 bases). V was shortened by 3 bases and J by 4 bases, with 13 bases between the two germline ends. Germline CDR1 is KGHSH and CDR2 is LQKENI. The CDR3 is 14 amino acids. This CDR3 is CASSPGGQFYEQYF. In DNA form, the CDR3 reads TGTGCCAGCTCACCGGGTGGACAGTTTTACGAGCAGTACTTC.

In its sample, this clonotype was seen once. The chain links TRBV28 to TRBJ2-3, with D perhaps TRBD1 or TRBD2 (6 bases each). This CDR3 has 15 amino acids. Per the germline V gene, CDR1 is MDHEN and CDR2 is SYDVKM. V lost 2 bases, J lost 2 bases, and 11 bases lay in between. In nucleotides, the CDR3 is TGTGCCAGCAGTTTAGCGGGACATAACACAGATACGCAGTATTTT. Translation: CASSLAGHNTDTQYF.